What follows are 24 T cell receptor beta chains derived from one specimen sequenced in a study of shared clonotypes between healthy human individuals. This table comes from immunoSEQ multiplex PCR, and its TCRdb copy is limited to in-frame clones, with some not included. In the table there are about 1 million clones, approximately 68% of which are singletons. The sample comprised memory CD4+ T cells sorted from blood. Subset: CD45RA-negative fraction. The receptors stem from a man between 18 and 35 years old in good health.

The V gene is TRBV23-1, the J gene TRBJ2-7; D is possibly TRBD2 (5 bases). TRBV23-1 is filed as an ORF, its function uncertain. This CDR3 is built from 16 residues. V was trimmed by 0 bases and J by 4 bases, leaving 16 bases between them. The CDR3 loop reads CASSQSRVGSWYEQYF. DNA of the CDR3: TGCGCCAGCAGTCAATCGAGGGTGGGCTCCTGGTACGAGCAGTACTTC.

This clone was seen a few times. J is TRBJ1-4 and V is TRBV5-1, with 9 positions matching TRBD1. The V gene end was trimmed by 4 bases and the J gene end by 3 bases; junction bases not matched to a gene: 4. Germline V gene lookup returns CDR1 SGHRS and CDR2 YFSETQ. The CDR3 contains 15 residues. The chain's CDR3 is CASSPTGGANEKLFF. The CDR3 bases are TGCGCCAGCAGCCCGACAGGGGGGGCTAATGAAAAACTGTTTTTT.

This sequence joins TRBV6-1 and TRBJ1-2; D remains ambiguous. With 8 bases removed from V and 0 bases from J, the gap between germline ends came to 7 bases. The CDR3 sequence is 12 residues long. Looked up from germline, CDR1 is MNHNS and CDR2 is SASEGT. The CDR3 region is CASGHSNYGYTF. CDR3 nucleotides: TGTGCCAGCGGCCATTCTAACTATGGCTACACCTTC.

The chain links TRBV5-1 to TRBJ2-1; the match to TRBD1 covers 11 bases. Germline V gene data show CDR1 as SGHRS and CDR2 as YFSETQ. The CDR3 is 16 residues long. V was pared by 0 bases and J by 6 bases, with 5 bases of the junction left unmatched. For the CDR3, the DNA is TGCGCCAGCAGCTTGGAGGACAGGGGGCGGTCCAATGAGCAGTTCTTC. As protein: CASSLEDRGRSNEQFF.

In nucleotides, the CDR3 is TGTGCCAGCAGTTTCCTACAGGGGGCATTTCAGCCCCAGCATTTT. Encoded protein: CASSFLQGAFQPQHF. The V and J genes are TRBV28 and TRBJ1-5; 9 nucleotides align to TRBD1. Germline CDR1 and CDR2: MDHEN and SYDVKM. J lost 6 bases, V lost 3 bases, and 6 bases had no gene match. This CDR3 is 15 amino acids long.

The CDR3, as DNA: TGTGCCAGCAGCGGCCAGGGACCTGGGACCCAGTACTTC. Translated: CASSGQGPGTQYF. The chain joins TRBV7-2 to TRBJ2-5; perhaps D is TRBD1 or TRBD2 (5 bases each). CDR1 SGHTA and CDR2 FQGNSA come from the germline V gene. V was cut by 5 bases and J by 7 bases, with 14 bases left in between. The CDR3 contains 13 residues.

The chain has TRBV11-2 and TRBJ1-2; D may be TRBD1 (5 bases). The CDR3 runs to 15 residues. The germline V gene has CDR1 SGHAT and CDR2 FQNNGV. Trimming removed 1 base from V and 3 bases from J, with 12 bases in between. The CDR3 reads CASSLVSRGDYGYTF. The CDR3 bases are TGTGCCAGCAGCTTAGTCTCAAGAGGGGACTATGGCTACACCTTC.

Written as DNA, the CDR3 is TGTGCCACCAGCGACTCGAGCTGGACAGGGACCAGCGAGCAGTACTTC. Protein product: CATSDSSWTGTSEQYF. The chain recombines TRBV15 with TRBJ2-7; 8 bases are shared with TRBD1. Germline V gene data show CDR1 as LNHNV and CDR2 as YYDKDF (reference sequence). CDR3 length equals 16 residues. V dropped 5 bases and J dropped 6; count of bases not matched to a gene: 15.

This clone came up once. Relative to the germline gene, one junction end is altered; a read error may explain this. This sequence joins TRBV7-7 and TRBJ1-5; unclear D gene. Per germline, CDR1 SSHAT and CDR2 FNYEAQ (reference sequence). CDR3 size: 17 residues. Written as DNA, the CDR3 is TGTGCTAGCAGCTTAGCGTTAGGAGGCTTTAGCAATCAGCCCCAGCATTTT. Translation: CASSLALGGFSNQPQHF.

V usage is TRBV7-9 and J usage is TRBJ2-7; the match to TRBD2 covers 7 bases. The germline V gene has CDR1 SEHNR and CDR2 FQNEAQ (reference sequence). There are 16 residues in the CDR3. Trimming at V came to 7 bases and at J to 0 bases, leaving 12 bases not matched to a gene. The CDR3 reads CASIPMGTMSSYEQYF. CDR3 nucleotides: TGTGCCAGCATCCCAATGGGGACTATGAGCTCCTACGAGCAGTACTTC.

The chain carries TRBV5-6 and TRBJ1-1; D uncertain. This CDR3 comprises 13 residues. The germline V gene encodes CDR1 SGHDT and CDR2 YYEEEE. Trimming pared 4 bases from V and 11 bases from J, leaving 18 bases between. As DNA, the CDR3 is TGTGCCAGCAGCGTTACAGACATCGCGGGGGCTTTCTTT. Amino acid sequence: CASSVTDIAGAFF.

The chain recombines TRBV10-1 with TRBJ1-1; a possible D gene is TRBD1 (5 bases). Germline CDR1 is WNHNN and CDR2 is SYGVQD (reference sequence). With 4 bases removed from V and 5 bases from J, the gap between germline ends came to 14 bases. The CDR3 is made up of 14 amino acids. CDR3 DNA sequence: TGCGCCAGCAGTGGGAGGGGAGGCTGGACTGAAGCTTTCTTT. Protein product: CASSGRGGWTEAFF.

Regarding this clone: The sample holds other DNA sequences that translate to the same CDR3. DNA for the CDR3: TGCGCCAGCAGCTTATCGGGGACTAATGAAAAACTGTTTTTT. The encoded protein is CASSLSGTNEKLFF. This chain connects TRBV5-1 to TRBJ1-4; D is uncertain. This CDR3 has 14 residues. Trimming left V 2 bases short and J 2 bases short, with 7 bases between. The V gene's germline CDR1 is SGHRS and CDR2 YFSETQ.

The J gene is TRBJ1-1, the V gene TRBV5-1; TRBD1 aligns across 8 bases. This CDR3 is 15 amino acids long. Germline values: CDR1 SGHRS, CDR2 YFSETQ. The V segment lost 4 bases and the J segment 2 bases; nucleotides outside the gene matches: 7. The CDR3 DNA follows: TGCGCCAGCAGCCCCACAGGGGGAGAAAACACTGAAGCTTTCTTT. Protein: CASSPTGGENTEAFF.

The CDR3 DNA follows: TGTGCCAGCAGCCTAGGGGTAGCGGGAGGCTACGAGCAGTACTTC. Translated, it gives CASSLGVAGGYEQYF. The chain links TRBV6-5 to TRBJ2-7, with 10 bases identical to TRBD2. The ends lost 6 bases at V and 3 bases at J; junction bases unmatched: 8. CDR1 and CDR2 from the germline V gene are MNHEY and SVGAGI. The length of the CDR3 is 15 residues.

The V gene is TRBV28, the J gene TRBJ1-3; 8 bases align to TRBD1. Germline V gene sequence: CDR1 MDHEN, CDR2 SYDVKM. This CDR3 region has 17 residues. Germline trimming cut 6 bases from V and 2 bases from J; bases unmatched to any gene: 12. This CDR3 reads CASRGLDRARAGNTIYF. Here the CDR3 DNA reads TGTGCCAGCAGGGGGCTGGACAGGGCCCGAGCTGGAAACACCATATATTTT.

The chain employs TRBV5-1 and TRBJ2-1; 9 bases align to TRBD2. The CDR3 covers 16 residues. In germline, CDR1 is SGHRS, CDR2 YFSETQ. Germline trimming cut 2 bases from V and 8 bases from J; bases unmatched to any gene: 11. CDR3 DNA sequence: TGCGCCAGCAGCTTCGGGGCTAGCGGGGTGGTAGATGAGCAGTTCTTC. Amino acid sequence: CASSFGASGVVDEQFF. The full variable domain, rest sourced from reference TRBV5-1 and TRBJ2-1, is KAGVTQTPRYLIKTRGQQVTLSCSPISGHRSVSWYQQTPGQGLQFLFEYFSETQRNKGNFPGRFSGRQFSNSRSEMNVSTLELGDSALYLCASSFGASGVVDEQFFGPGTRLTVL.

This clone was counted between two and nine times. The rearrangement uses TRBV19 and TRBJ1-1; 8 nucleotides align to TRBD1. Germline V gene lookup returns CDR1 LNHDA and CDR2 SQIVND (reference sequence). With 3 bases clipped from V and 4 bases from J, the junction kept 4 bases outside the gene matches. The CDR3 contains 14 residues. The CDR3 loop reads CASSITGGSTEAFF. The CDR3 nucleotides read TGTGCCAGTAGTATTACAGGGGGGAGCACTGAAGCTTTCTTT.

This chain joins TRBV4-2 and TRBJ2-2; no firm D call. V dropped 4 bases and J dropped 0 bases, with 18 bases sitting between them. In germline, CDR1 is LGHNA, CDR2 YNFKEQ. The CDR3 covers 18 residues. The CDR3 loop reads CASSPKVSMYTNTGELFF. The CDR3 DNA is TGTGCCAGCAGCCCGAAGGTCTCCATGTATACGAACACCGGGGAGCTGTTTTTT.

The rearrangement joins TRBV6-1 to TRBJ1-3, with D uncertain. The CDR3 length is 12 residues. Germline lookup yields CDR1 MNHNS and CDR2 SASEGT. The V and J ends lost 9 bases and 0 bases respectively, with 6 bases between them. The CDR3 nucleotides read TGTGCCAGTACAATCTCTGGAAACACCATATATTTT. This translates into CASTISGNTIYF.

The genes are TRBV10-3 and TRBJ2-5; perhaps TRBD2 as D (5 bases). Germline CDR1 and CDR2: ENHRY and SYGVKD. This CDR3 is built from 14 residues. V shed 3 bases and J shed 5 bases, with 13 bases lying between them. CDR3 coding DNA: TGTGCCATCAGTGACTCCGACCGCGGGGAGACCCAGTACTTC. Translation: CAISDSDRGETQYF.

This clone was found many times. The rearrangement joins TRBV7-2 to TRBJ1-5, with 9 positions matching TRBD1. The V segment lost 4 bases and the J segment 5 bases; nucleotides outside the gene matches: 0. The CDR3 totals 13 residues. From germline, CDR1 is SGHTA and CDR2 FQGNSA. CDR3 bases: TGTGCCAGCAGCTACAGGGGGCATCAGCCCCAGCATTTT. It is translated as CASSYRGHQPQHF. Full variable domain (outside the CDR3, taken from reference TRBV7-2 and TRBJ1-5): GAGVSQSPSNKVTEKGKDVELRCDPISGHTALYWYRQSLGQGLEFLIYFQGNSAPDKSGLPSDRFSAERTGGSVSTLTIQRTQQEDSAVYLCASSYRGHQPQHFGDGTRLSIL.

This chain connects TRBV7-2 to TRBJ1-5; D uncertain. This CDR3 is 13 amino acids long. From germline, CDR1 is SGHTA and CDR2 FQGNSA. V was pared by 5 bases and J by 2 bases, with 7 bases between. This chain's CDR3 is CASSPYGNQPQHF. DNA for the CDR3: TGTGCCAGCAGCCCGTACGGCAATCAGCCCCAGCATTTT.

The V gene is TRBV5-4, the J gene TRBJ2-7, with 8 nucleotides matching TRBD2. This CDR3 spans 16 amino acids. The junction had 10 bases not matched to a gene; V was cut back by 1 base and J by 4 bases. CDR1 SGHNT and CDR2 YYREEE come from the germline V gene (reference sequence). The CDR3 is CASSLWTSSRPYEQYF. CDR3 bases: TGTGCCAGCAGCTTGTGGACTAGCTCCCGACCTTACGAGCAGTACTTC.